This TCR beta chain derives from a study of shared clonotypes between healthy human individuals (dated by TCRdb to about 2020). About the study as a whole: The cohort comprised a couple of women and three men aged 18 to 49 years. For each donor, CD4 naive and CD4 memory were each given three plates, CD8 naive was given two plates, and CD8 memory was given one plate. Blood TCR repertoires of a handful of healthy adults were deeply sequenced to estimate repertoire size and the extent of clonotype sharing between individuals. Different laboratories and diverse techniques were used to prepare libraries and sequence TCR repertoires, to increase sequencing depth and limit assay-specific biases. Leukapheresis yielded between about 0.85 and 10 billion PBMCs per donor. On the study overall, not on this receptor specifically: Pairwise subsampling led to the expectation that sequencing depth would affect the degree of clonotype sharing among donors. Naive subsets generally had larger estimated clonotype richness than memory subsets. Only blood was sampled, and tissue TCR repertoires likely differ from those in blood. Higher generation probabilities were observed for clonotypes shared by all four sorted-subset donors than for non-shared clonotypes. When a few donors were compared, the shared fraction of clonotypes was 5% to 6.5% for naive CD4, around 3.5% for naive CD8, 2.3% for memory CD4, and roughly 0.43% for memory CD8. Incomplete sequencing was indicated by rarefaction of sorted-subset datasets, despite the large sequencing depth. The small number of donors limited the genetic and exposure-history diversity represented.

Donors were healthy HIV-negative adults with no recently reported acute infections or vaccinations. Every donor was a Caucasian adult living in Nashville, Tennessee, USA. Magnetic negative selection was used to enrich CD4+ T cells, after which naive cells were positively selected on CD45RA and the negative fraction became the memory subset. Blood was obtained by leukapheresis, after which PBMCs were separated by Ficoll-Histopaque density gradient centrifugation and cryopreserved in liquid nitrogen vapor phase. Analytical flow cytometry was used to check the purity and quantity of every magnetically sorted T cell population. Genomic DNA was isolated from every sorted fraction and measured by UV absorbance on a Nanodrop 2000c. CDR1 SGDLS and CDR2 YYNGEE were looked up in the germline V gene. At the junction V is shortened by 4 bases and J by 4 bases, with 15 bases in between. Reading from cysteine to phenylalanine, the CDR3 counts 15 amino acids. Only CDR3 DNA remains: 45 bases, in frame from the first base.

Using the deep immunoSEQ assay, TCR CDR3 regions were amplified from genomic DNA by multiplex PCR. Extracted genomic DNA from each cell subset was distributed evenly across all wells of several immunoSEQ 96-well plates, and each plate was treated as a replicate. For sorted subsets, each replicate PCR was loaded with 150 to 250 ng genomic DNA, equivalent to 30,000 to 35,000 T cell genomes. The purified libraries were quantified using a Qubit 3.0 fluorometer, sized with a Bioanalyzer 2100, and then quantified again using the KAPA Library Quantification kit. Every immunoSEQ 96-well plate was sequenced on a separate single-read 150-cycle Illumina NextSeq 550 flow cell. For the original study's pipeline: The immunoSEQ output contained only junctional sequences without quality scores, so filtering could not match that applied to full-length reads. To assign V/J genes and CDR3, sequences were annotated using PyIR, a Python wrapper for IgBLAST v1.9, with IMGT germline references. Reads were removed for weak V/J assignments (E-value above 1e-6), missing CDR3, stop codons, out-of-frame junctions, or ambiguous translated residues. V3J clonotypes were defined as sequences sharing the same inferred V gene, J gene, and CDR3 amino acid sequence. To compute the percentage overlap between repertoires, the number of shared unique clonotypes was divided by the size of the smaller repertoire. Three approaches were used to assess repertoire richness: RTK rarefaction, the Chao1 estimator, and Recon v2.1 estimates of unobserved clonotypes. Generation probabilities were computed with OLGA for all TCRbeta clonotypes obtained by the gDNA method from four donors. The table was pulled from immuneACCESS by TCRdb, which kept in-frame rearrangements only. Such tables lose some clones; where checked, under half of the loss comes from unresolved V genes, and the rest has no known cause. The DNA was the basis for D and trimming; V, J and clone size are from that table. The table for this sample lists 300,000 to 400,000 clones; more than 60% of them were counted only once. The biggest ten clones account for about 10% of the sample.

This clone was counted a single time. Its recognized antigen is unknown. No base quality values were provided; no much bigger clone lies one nucleotide off. Here the chain combines TRBV9 and TRBJ1-5; TRBD1 is a possible D gene, resting on 6 matching bases. This receptor was obtained from a man between 25 and 39 years old in good health. Sequencing was done on a sample of memory CD4+ T cells sorted from blood. Sample cell subset or site, as interpreted from the label and publication: CD45RA-negative fraction. The DNA sequence follows: TGTGCCAGCAGCTCAGGGGCCTTCTCAAATCAGCCCCAGCATTTT. The encoded protein is CASSSGAFSNQPQHF. Outside the CDR3, residues come from the reference TRBV9 and TRBJ1-5 proteins, so the full variable domain is: DSGVTQTPKHLITATGQRVTLRCSPRSGDLSVYWYQQSLDQGLQFLIQYYNGEERAKGNILERFSAQQFPDLHSELNLSSLELGDSALYFCASSSGAFSNQPQHFGDGTRLSIL.